This T cell receptor (beta chain) was identified in a study of T cells in severe cutaneous drug reactions. Whole-study context: Blister fluids or cells and PBMC were collected from patients in acute or recovery stage.

The donors had carbamazepine-induced Stevens-Johnson syndrome or toxic epidermal necrolysis. Bulk and single-cell libraries used iRepertoire multiplex PCR with TCR subtype-specific primers. After re-calling the multiplex PCR reads, TCRdb lists one entry per CDR3 protein, DNA absent. This specimen shows 21,000 or so distinct CDR3 sequences; the ten leading clones hold around 7%. Overall study findings and caveats: In carbamazepine-induced Stevens-Johnson syndrome or toxic epidermal necrolysis, TRBV12-4 averaged about 31% in blister cells and about 5% in PBMC.

This CDR3 region has 19 residues. Per germline, CDR1 MDHEN and CDR2 SYDVKM. In regard to this clonotype: What it binds is not known.

The sample was PBMCs. This rearrangement joins TRBV28 to TRBJ2-7; TCRdb's assignment of TRBD2 cannot be checked, as there is no DNA. This clonotype originated in a human donor with toxic epidermal necrolysis, a severe cutaneous drug reaction. CDR3 sequence: CASSRPGLAGGPPLGEQYF.